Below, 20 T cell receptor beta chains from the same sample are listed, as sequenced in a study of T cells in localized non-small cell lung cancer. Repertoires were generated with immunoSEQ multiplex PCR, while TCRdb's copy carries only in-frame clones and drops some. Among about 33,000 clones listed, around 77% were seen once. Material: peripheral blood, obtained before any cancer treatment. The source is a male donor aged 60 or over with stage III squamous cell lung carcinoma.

CDR3 protein: CASSEGARRAGEQFF. The DNA of the CDR3 is TGTGCCAGCAGTGAAGGGGCTAGGAGGGCCGGTGAGCAGTTCTTC. This chain connects TRBV25-1 to TRBJ2-1, with D possibly being TRBD2 (6 bases). The CDR3 is 15 amino acids. Germline loops: CDR1 MGHDK, CDR2 SYGVNS. The V and J ends lost 2 bases and 9 bases respectively, with 17 bases between them.

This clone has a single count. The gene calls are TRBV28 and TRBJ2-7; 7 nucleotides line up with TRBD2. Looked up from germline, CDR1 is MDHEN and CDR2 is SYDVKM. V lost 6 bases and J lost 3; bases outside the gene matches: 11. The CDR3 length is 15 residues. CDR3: CASSVLGGSDYEQYF. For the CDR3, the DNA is TGTGCCAGCAGCGTGTTGGGGGGGTCGGACTACGAGCAGTACTTC.

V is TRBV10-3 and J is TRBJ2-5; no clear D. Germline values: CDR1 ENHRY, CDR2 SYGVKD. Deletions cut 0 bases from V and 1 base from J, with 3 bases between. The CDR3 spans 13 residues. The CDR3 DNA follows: TGTGCCATCAGTGAGTCGGCCCAAGAGACCCAGTACTTC. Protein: CAISESAQETQYF.

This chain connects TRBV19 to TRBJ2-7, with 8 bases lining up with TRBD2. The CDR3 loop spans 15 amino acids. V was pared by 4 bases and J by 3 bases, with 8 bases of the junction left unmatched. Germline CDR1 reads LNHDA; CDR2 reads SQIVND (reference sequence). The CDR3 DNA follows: TGTGCCAGTAGTACTCCCGGCAGCGGGAGCTACGAGCAGTACTTC. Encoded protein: CASSTPGSGSYEQYF.

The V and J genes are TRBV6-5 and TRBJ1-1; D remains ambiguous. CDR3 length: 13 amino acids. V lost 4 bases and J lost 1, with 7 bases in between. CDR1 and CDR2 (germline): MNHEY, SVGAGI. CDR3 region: CASSSRQNTEAFF. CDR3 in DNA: TGTGCCAGCAGTTCTCGGCAGAACACTGAAGCTTTCTTT.

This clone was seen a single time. CDR3 protein: CASGLGQGDLGETQYF. The CDR3, as DNA: TGTGCTAGTGGTTTGGGCCAAGGGGATTTAGGAGAGACCCAGTACTTC. V and J are TRBV12-5 and TRBJ2-5; possibly TRBD1 for D (5 bases). The CDR3 extends over 16 amino acids. V was cut by 1 base and J by 4 bases, with 16 bases left in between. Germline V gives CDR1 LGHNT, CDR2 FRNRAP.

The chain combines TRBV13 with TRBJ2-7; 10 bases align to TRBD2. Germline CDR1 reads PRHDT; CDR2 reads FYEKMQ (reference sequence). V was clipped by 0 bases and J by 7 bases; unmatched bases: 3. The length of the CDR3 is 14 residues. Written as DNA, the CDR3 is TGTGCCAGCAGCTTAGGCCTAGCGGGAGTTGAGCAGTACTTC. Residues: CASSLGLAGVEQYF.

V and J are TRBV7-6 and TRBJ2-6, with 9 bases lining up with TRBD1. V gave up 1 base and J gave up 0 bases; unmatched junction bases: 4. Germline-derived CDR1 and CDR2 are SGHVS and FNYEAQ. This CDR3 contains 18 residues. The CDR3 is CASSLGGQGRSGANVLTF. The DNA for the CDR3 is TGTGCCAGCAGCTTAGGCGGACAGGGGCGCTCTGGGGCCAACGTCCTGACTTTC. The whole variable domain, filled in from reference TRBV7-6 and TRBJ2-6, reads GAGVSQSPRYKVTKRGQDVALRCDPISGHVSLYWYRQALGQGPEFLTYFNYEAQQDKSGLPNDRFSAERPEGSISTLTIQRTEQRDSAMYRCASSLGGQGRSGANVLTFGAGSRLTVL.

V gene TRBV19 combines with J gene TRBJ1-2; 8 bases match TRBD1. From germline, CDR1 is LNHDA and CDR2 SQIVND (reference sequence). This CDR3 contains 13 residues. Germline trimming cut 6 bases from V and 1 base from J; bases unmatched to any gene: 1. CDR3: CASRGQDNYGYTF. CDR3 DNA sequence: TGTGCCAGTAGGGGACAGGATAACTATGGCTACACCTTC.

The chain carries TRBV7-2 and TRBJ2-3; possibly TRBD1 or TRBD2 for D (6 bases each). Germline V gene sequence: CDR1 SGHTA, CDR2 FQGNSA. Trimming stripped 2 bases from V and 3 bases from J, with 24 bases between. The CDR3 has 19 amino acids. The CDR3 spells CASSLRVPITGSGTDTQYF. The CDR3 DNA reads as TGTGCCAGCAGCTTAAGGGTCCCCATAACAGGGAGCGGGACAGATACGCAGTATTTT.

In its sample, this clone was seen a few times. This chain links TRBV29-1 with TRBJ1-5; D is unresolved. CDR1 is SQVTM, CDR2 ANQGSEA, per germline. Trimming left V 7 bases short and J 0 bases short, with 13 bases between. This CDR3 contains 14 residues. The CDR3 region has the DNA TGCAGCGCGTTGTTTAGTTATAGCAATCAGCCCCAGCATTTT. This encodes CSALFSYSNQPQHF.

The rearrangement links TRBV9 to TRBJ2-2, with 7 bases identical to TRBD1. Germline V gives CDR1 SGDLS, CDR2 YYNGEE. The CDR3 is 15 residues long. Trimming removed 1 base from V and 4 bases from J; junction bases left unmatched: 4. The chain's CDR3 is CASSVSPGGTGELFF. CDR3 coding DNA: TGTGCCAGCAGCGTAAGCCCAGGGGGCACCGGGGAGCTGTTTTTT.

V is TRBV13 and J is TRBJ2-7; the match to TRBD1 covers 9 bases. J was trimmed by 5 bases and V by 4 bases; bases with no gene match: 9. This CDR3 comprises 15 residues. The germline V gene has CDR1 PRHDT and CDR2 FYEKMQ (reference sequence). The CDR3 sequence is CASSSPGQGPNEQYF. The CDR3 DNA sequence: TGTGCCAGCAGCTCCCCGGGACAGGGCCCCAACGAGCAGTACTTC.

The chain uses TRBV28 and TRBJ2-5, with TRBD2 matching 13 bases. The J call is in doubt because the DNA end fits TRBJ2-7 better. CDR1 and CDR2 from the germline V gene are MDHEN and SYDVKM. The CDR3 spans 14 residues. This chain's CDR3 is CASGWTSGSGEQYF. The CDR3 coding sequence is TGTGCCAGCGGGTGGACTAGCGGGAGTGGCGAGCAGTACTTC.

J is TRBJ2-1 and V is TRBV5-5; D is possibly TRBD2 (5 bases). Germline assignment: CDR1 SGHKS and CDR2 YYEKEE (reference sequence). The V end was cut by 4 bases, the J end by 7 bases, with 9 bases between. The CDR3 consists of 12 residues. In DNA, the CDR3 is TGTGCCAGCAGCCCCGAGCGGAATGAGCAGTTCTTC. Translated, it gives CASSPERNEQFF.

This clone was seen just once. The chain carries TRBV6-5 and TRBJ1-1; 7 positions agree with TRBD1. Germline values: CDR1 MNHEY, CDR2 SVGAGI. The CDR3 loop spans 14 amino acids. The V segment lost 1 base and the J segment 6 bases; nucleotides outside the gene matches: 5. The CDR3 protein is CASSYYGTAPEAFF. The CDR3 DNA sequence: TGTGCCAGCAGTTACTATGGGACAGCTCCTGAAGCTTTCTTT.

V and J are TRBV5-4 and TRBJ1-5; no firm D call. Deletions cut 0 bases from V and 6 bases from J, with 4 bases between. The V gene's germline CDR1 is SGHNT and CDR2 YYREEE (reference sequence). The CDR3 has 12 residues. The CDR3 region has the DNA TGTGCCAGCAGCTTGGACGGTCAGCCCCAGCATTTT. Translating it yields CASSLDGQPQHF.

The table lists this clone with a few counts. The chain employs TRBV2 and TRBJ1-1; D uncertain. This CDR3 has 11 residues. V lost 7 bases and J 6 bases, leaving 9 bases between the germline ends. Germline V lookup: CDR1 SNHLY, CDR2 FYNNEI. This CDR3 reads CASTRDAEAFF. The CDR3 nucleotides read TGTGCCAGCACTCGGGATGCTGAAGCTTTCTTT.

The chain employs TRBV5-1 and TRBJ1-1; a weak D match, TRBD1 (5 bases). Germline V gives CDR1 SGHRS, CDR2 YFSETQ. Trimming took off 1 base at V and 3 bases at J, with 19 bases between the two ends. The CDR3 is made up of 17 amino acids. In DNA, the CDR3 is TGCGCCAGCAGCTTGAGAGGATCCCGACAGTCCGACACTGAAGCTTTCTTT. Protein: CASSLRGSRQSDTEAFF. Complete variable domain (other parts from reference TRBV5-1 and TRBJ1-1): KAGVTQTPRYLIKTRGQQVTLSCSPISGHRSVSWYQQTPGQGLQFLFEYFSETQRNKGNFPGRFSGRQFSNSRSEMNVSTLELGDSALYLCASSLRGSRQSDTEAFFGQGTRLTVV.

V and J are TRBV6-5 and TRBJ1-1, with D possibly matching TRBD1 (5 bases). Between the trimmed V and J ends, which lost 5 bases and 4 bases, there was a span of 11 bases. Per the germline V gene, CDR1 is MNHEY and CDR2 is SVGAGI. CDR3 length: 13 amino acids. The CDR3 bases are TGTGCCAGCAGTAAGACAGCGGGCACTGAAGCTTTCTTT. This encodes CASSKTAGTEAFF.